This T cell receptor beta chain was sequenced for a study of regulatory T cells in long-lasting Graves disease. Broader study findings: Persistent Graves' disease cases displayed lower TCR diversity than newly diagnosed ones. Newly diagnosed patients shared about a thousand public clonotypes; persistent patients shared approximately 2,700.

This clonotype showed up many times. Antigen specificity is unknown. The time point was: persistent/refractory GD, antithyroid drugs over 5 years with positive TRAb. Extracted RNA from PBMCs served as the source of the TCR library. Arm-PCR of CDR3 regions with iRepertoire HTBI primers generated TCR beta libraries. As handled by the study authors: Identification yielded some 60 TRBV and approximately 13 TRBJ segments across samples. One entry per CDR3 protein, called by TCRdb with MiXCR from the multiplex PCR reads. The V and J calls, along with clone size, are taken from TCRdb and not from the paper's own processing. The sample includes about 290,000 distinct CDR3 sequences, around 21% of them seen just once. The CDR3 loop spans 15 amino acids. Trimming pared 5 bases from V and 1 base from J, leaving 14 bases between.

The TCR originated in a female donor with Graves disease. This chain joins TRBV12-3 or TRBV12-4 and TRBJ2-5; D ambiguous. The source material was peripheral blood mononuclear cells (PBMCs), sampled when the disease was refractory, from a patient treated with antithyroid drugs. CDR3 DNA sequence: TGTGCCAGCAGTCCCCAGGTCGGCGGCCAAGAGACCCAGTACTTC. As protein: CASSPQVGGQETQYF.